The 24 T cell receptor beta chains presented below share a single source sample, sequenced in a study of T cells in narcolepsy. Produced via immunoSEQ multiplex PCR; TCRdb's table is partial and in-frame only. Of around 30,000 clones listed, about nine tenths are singletons. The sequencing input was CD45RA- memory CD4+ T cells from PBMCs. The receptors stem from a human donor with narcolepsy.

This chain connects TRBV7-8 to TRBJ1-6; 8 positions agree with TRBD1. The CDR3 contains 16 residues. CDR1 and CDR2 (germline): SGHVS, FQNEAQ. J lost 8 bases, V lost 5 bases, and 11 bases had no gene match. The CDR3 DNA reads TGTGCCAGCAGCCGCTCCCGGACAGGGTTGGATTCACCCCTCCACTTT. It translates to CASSRSRTGLDSPLHF.

The table lists this clone with a count of one. DNA for the CDR3: TGTGCCAGCAGACGACAGAATAGCAATCAGCCCCAGCATTTT. Residues: CASRRQNSNQPQHF. The rearrangement links TRBV28 to TRBJ1-5, with D perhaps TRBD1 (5 bases). The germline V gene has CDR1 MDHEN and CDR2 SYDVKM. The CDR3 contains 14 residues. V gave up 6 bases and J gave up 0 bases, with 9 bases separating them.

The chain is built from TRBV28 and TRBJ2-1; D may be TRBD2 (7 bases). V was shortened by 5 bases and J by 9 bases, with 20 bases between the two germline ends. The CDR3 loop spans 15 amino acids. The germline CDR1 and CDR2 sequences are MDHEN and SYDVKM. The CDR3 sequence: CASSPLGGGRREQFF. The CDR3 region has the DNA TGTGCCAGCAGTCCACTAGGGGGGGGGCGTCGTGAGCAGTTCTTC.

J is TRBJ2-7 and V is TRBV7-9, with no clear D. The length of the CDR3 is 14 residues. From germline, CDR1 is SEHNR and CDR2 FQNEAQ (reference sequence). Trimming stripped 4 bases from V and 2 bases from J, with 12 bases between. Here the CDR3 DNA reads TGTGCCAGCAGCTCGGACCAACCCCCCTACGAGCAGTACTTC. It encodes CASSSDQPPYEQYF.

The V and J genes are TRBV11-2 and TRBJ2-5, with 8 bases matching TRBD2. Losses at the gene ends were 4 bases for V and 6 bases for J; bases not matched to a gene: 13. The CDR3 length is 16 residues. Germline V CDR1 and CDR2: SGHAT, FQNNGV. CDR3 nucleotide sequence: TGTGCCAGCAGCTCCCTGGGGAGCGGGGGTTTGAAGACCCAGTACTTC. It codes for CASSSLGSGGLKTQYF.

The V and J genes are TRBV4-2 and TRBJ2-5; tentative D call: TRBD1 (6 bases). The V and J ends lost 1 base and 0 bases respectively, with 9 bases between them. Germline lookup yields CDR1 LGHNA and CDR2 YNFKEQ. CDR3 length: 15 amino acids. The chain's CDR3 is CASSQADRNQETQYF. In DNA form, the CDR3 reads TGTGCCAGCAGCCAAGCTGACAGGAACCAAGAGACCCAGTACTTC.

V gene TRBV15 combines with J gene TRBJ2-1, with 7 bases matching TRBD2. The V and J ends lost 2 bases and 9 bases, in that order; junction bases with no gene match: 4. CDR3 size: 13 residues. Germline V gene data show CDR1 as LNHNV and CDR2 as YYDKDF (reference sequence). For the CDR3, the DNA is TGTGCCACCAGCAGAAGACTAGCTCGTGAGCAGTTCTTC. This sequence encodes CATSRRLAREQFF.

The chain couples TRBV7-6 to TRBJ1-4; D gene uncertain. Trimming took off 8 bases at V and 4 bases at J, with 5 bases between the two ends. CDR3 length equals 11 residues. Germline-derived CDR1 and CDR2 are SGHVS and FNYEAQ. The CDR3 spells CASQDNEKLFF. In DNA form, the CDR3 reads TGTGCCAGCCAGGATAATGAAAAACTGTTTTTT.

The rearrangement uses TRBV7-9 and TRBJ1-1; the D gene is possibly TRBD1 (6 bases). The length of the CDR3 is 15 residues. From germline, CDR1 is SEHNR and CDR2 FQNEAQ (reference sequence). V was cut by 4 bases and J by 0 bases, with 12 bases left in between. CDR3 nucleotide sequence: TGTGCCAGCAGCTCGAGGACAGAAATGAACACTGAAGCTTTCTTT. Protein product: CASSSRTEMNTEAFF.

CDR3 DNA sequence: TGTGCCAGCAGCGTTTATCCGGGACAGGGCGATCAGCCCCAGCATTTT. Translating gives CASSVYPGQGDQPQHF. The rearrangement links TRBV5-5 to TRBJ1-5; 9 bases fit TRBD1. The junction had 10 bases not matched to a gene; V was cut back by 4 bases and J by 5 bases. CDR1 and CDR2 from the germline V gene are SGHKS and YYEKEE (reference sequence). There are 16 residues in the CDR3.

The chain recombines TRBV27 with TRBJ2-3, with D unresolved. V gave up 6 bases and J gave up 2 bases, with 6 bases separating them. The CDR3 sequence is 12 residues long. Germline V gene sequence: CDR1 MNHEY, CDR2 SMNVEV (reference sequence). The CDR3 loop reads CASRLTTDTQYF. CDR3 DNA: TGTGCCAGCAGATTGACCACAGATACGCAGTATTTT.

The rearrangement uses TRBV7-6 and TRBJ1-5, with 7 bases aligning to TRBD1. Trimming removed 1 base from V and 3 bases from J; junction bases left unmatched: 3. Germline V lookup: CDR1 SGHVS, CDR2 FNYEAQ. The CDR3 totals 15 residues. CDR3 in amino acids: CASSLGGGFNQPQHF. CDR3 DNA: TGTGCCAGCAGCTTAGGAGGGGGCTTCAATCAGCCCCAGCATTTT.

The gene calls are TRBV5-1 and TRBJ1-1, with 9 bases fitting TRBD1. After removal of 4 bases from V and 2 bases from J, the junction contained 9 bases not matched to a gene. This CDR3 contains 16 residues. Germline V gene sequence: CDR1 SGHRS, CDR2 YFSETQ. Here the CDR3 reads CASSPRTGASNTEAFF. CDR3 bases: TGCGCCAGCAGCCCGCGGACAGGGGCGAGCAACACTGAAGCTTTCTTT.

The chain is built from TRBV2 and TRBJ1-2; 7 bases are a match to TRBD1. This CDR3 comprises 13 residues. CDR1 SNHLY and CDR2 FYNNEI come from the germline V gene. J was trimmed by 8 bases and V by 7 bases; bases with no gene match: 10. The CDR3 is CASTRGGARGYTF. CDR3 sequence (DNA): TGTGCCAGCACCAGGGGGGGGGCACGGGGCTACACCTTC.

V is TRBV27 and J is TRBJ2-3; D call uncertain. Looked up from germline, CDR1 is MNHEY and CDR2 is SMNVEV (reference sequence). V lost 5 bases, J lost 5 bases, and 14 bases lay in between. This CDR3 is 14 amino acids long. The CDR3 DNA sequence: TGTGCCAGCAGTCCTATGGGGTTCGAAGATACGCAGTATTTT. Translation: CASSPMGFEDTQYF.

To note about this clone: At the DNA level, this CDR3 is encoded by other sequences in the same sample as well. The gene calls are TRBV5-6 and TRBJ2-2; D may be TRBD1 or TRBD2 (5 bases each). Germline CDR1 SGHDT, CDR2 YYEEEE. This CDR3 is built from 15 residues. V was shortened by 2 bases and J by 0 bases, with 8 bases between the two germline ends. The CDR3 bases are TGTGCCAGCAGCTTTGGGGGAACGAACACCGGGGAGCTGTTTTTT. Its translation is CASSFGGTNTGELFF.

CDR3 loop: CASSLLGWTAPSGNTIYF. In DNA, the CDR3 is TGTGCCAGCAGCCTTTTGGGTTGGACAGCGCCCTCTGGAAACACCATATATTTT. The chain couples TRBV28 to TRBJ1-3; D may be TRBD1 (6 bases). Deletions cut 6 bases from V and 0 bases from J, with 21 bases between. The CDR3 runs to 18 residues. CDR1 and CDR2 from the germline V gene are MDHEN and SYDVKM.

This clone was recorded a few times. The chain employs TRBV2 and TRBJ1-4, with 9 bases aligning to TRBD1. Germline-derived CDR1 and CDR2 are SNHLY and FYNNEI. This CDR3 contains 15 residues. Losses at the gene ends were 6 bases for V and 2 bases for J; bases not matched to a gene: 4. CDR3 nucleotides: TGTGCCAGCAGACAGGGGGCGGTGACTAATGAAAAACTGTTTTTT. Translating gives CASRQGAVTNEKLFF.

This rearrangement joins TRBV7-6 to TRBJ2-2, with D hard to call. The CDR3 sequence is 14 residues long. The V end was cut by 4 bases, the J end by 4 bases, with 10 bases between. CDR1 and CDR2 (germline): SGHVS, FNYEAQ. DNA of the CDR3: TGTGCCAGCAGCTCAGACATCTCCACCGGGGAGCTGTTTTTT. It codes for CASSSDISTGELFF.

The rearrangement joins TRBV5-1 to TRBJ1-5; 9 bases line up with TRBD1. The CDR3 is 15 amino acids. V was pared by 0 bases and J by 4 bases, with 2 bases of the junction left unmatched. Germline V lookup: CDR1 SGHRS, CDR2 YFSETQ. Here the CDR3 DNA reads TGCGCCAGCAGCTTGGCCGGGACAGGGAATCAGCCCCAGCATTTT. Translation gives CASSLAGTGNQPQHF. Filled out from reference TRBV5-1 and TRBJ1-5, the complete variable domain reads KAGVTQTPRYLIKTRGQQVTLSCSPISGHRSVSWYQQTPGQGLQFLFEYFSETQRNKGNFPGRFSGRQFSNSRSEMNVSTLELGDSALYLCASSLAGTGNQPQHFGDGTRLSIL.

The chain carries TRBV28 and TRBJ2-3; tentative D call: TRBD2 (5 bases). Deletions cut 3 bases from V and 5 bases from J, with 9 bases between. The germline CDR1 and CDR2 sequences are MDHEN and SYDVKM. This CDR3 is 13 amino acids long. The CDR3 is CASSFRGIDTQYF. In nucleotides, the CDR3 is TGTGCCAGCAGTTTTAGAGGGATAGATACGCAGTATTTT.

The chain recombines TRBV4-2 with TRBJ1-6, with TRBD1 as a possible D gene (6 bases). V lost 0 bases and J lost 9, with 12 bases in between. The CDR3 consists of 15 residues. Germline CDR1 and CDR2: LGHNA and YNFKEQ. The CDR3: CASSQDRVGASPLHF. CDR3 coding DNA: TGTGCCAGCAGCCAAGACCGGGTGGGGGCTTCACCCCTCCACTTT.

This clone showed up just once. The junction departs from the called germline gene at one end, perhaps through a read error. This sequence joins TRBV6-5 and TRBJ1-3; D might be TRBD1 (5 bases). There are 14 residues in the CDR3. Looked up from germline, CDR1 is MNHEY and CDR2 is SVGAGI. CDR3 bases: TGTGCCAGCAGTTTCCGGGACTCTCGAAACACCATATATTTT. Its translation is CASSFRDSRNTIYF.

This clone appeared once. This rearrangement joins TRBV19 to TRBJ2-5; D not certain. This CDR3 region has 12 residues. Germline CDR1 is LNHDA and CDR2 is SQIVND (reference sequence). V lost 0 bases and J 5 bases, leaving 4 bases between the germline ends. CDR3 amino acids: CASSIDMETQYF. The CDR3 coding sequence is TGTGCCAGTAGTATAGATATGGAGACCCAGTACTTC.